The 12 T cell receptor beta chains below all came from one sample that was sequenced in a study of response to subunit inactivated influenza vaccine. TCRdb recomputed calls from the RT-PCR reads with MiXCR, one row per CDR3 protein. The sample holds 550,000 to 800,000 distinct CDR3 sequences, more than 15% seen once. The source was PBMCs from blood, collected 11 to 12 days after vaccination. Receptor source: a man aged 50 to 60 who received an inactivated influenza vaccine.

J is TRBJ2-7 and V is TRBV3-1; D is unresolved. The CDR3 contains 14 residues. Deletions cut 1 base from V and 0 bases from J, with 7 bases between. The germline gives CDR1 LGHDT, CDR2 YNNKEL (reference sequence). The CDR3 nucleotides are TGTGCCAGCAGCCAAGGCCGGATCTCCTACGAGCAGTACTTC. Amino acid sequence: CASSQGRISYEQYF.

This clonotype occurred a few times. This sequence joins TRBV18 and TRBJ1-1, with D possibly matching TRBD1 (6 bases). CDR3 size: 13 residues. Germline CDR1 is KGHSH and CDR2 is LQKENI. Trimming took off 3 bases at V and 4 bases at J, with 9 bases between the two ends. The CDR3 region has the DNA TGTGCCAGCTCACCGACAGGTCGCACTGAAGCTTTCTTT. Translation: CASSPTGRTEAFF.

There are many counts of this clonotype. The chain couples TRBV6-1 to TRBJ2-7; the match to TRBD2 covers 10 bases. The trim removed 6 bases at V and 4 bases at J, leaving 3 bases unmatched. Germline CDR1 is MNHNS and CDR2 is SASEGT. The CDR3 has 13 residues. The CDR3 region has the DNA TGTGCCAGCAGCCGGACTAGCGGTTACGAGCAGTACTTC. This translates into CASSRTSGYEQYF.

The chain combines TRBV10-2 with TRBJ2-7; 10 bases align to TRBD2. The ends lost 3 bases at V and 4 bases at J; junction bases unmatched: 6. Germline V CDR1 and CDR2: WSHSY, SAAADI. The CDR3 covers 15 residues. CDR3 protein: CASSDPPSGRYEQYF. In DNA, the CDR3 is TGCGCCAGCAGTGACCCTCCTAGCGGGAGATACGAGCAGTACTTC.

This rearrangement joins TRBV3-1 to TRBJ1-6, with D hard to call. Trimming took off 1 base at V and 7 bases at J, with 8 bases between the two ends. The CDR3 is made up of 14 amino acids. Germline V gene sequence: CDR1 LGHDT, CDR2 YNNKEL (reference sequence). CDR3: CASSQGTENSPLHF. CDR3 nucleotides: TGTGCCAGCAGCCAAGGGACGGAGAATTCACCCCTCCACTTT.

The rearrangement joins TRBV30 to TRBJ2-5; maybe TRBD2 (7 bases). V lost 0 bases and J 7 bases, leaving 15 bases between the germline ends. The CDR3 runs 14 residues. CDR1 is GTSNPN, CDR2 SVGIG, per germline (reference sequence). The CDR3: CAWSVLAARGTQYF. CDR3 DNA: TGTGCCTGGAGTGTCCTAGCGGCCAGGGGGACCCAGTACTTC.

There are a few counts of this clonotype. The gene calls are TRBV5-1 and TRBJ2-7, with 10 bases that match TRBD1. The CDR3 is 17 residues long. Germline values: CDR1 SGHRS, CDR2 YFSETQ. The ends lost 4 bases at V and 4 bases at J; junction bases unmatched: 14. The CDR3 sequence: CASSGRGQGKVGYEQYF. The CDR3 DNA follows: TGCGCCAGCAGCGGACGGGGACAGGGGAAAGTAGGATACGAGCAGTACTTC.

The J gene is TRBJ2-3, the V gene TRBV11-1; D might be TRBD1 or TRBD2, each matching 5 bases. Germline V gene lookup returns CDR1 SGHAT and CDR2 FQDESV (reference sequence). The CDR3 covers 18 residues. Trimming left V 3 bases short and J 2 bases short, with 21 bases between. DNA of the CDR3: TGTGCCAGCAGCTTGTCGGGCTATGGCAGGGACGACACAGATACGCAGTATTTT. It codes for CASSLSGYGRDDTDTQYF.

This clonotype was seen many times. The V call is TRBV5-6, the J call TRBJ2-1; D is possibly TRBD2 (6 bases). The germline V gene encodes CDR1 SGHDT and CDR2 YYEEEE. Trimming pared 0 bases from V and 9 bases from J, leaving 10 bases between. The length of the CDR3 is 13 residues. Here the CDR3 DNA reads TGTGCCAGCAGCTTGGCCGGGGGTACTGAGCAGTTCTTC. It is translated as CASSLAGGTEQFF.

CDR3 residues: CASSPPFGVGEETQYF. The CDR3, as DNA: TGTGCCAGCAGTCCACCATTTGGGGTAGGCGAAGAGACCCAGTACTTC. This sequence joins TRBV28 and TRBJ2-5; D unclear. The CDR3 spans 16 residues. Trimming shortened V by 5 bases and J by 3 bases, and 19 bases separated the two germline ends. Germline-derived CDR1 and CDR2 are MDHEN and SYDVKM. The variable domain in full, completed from reference TRBV28 and TRBJ2-5, reads DVKVTQSSRYLVKRTGEKVFLECVQDMDHENMFWYRQDPGLGLRLIYFSYDVKMKEKGDIPEGYSVSREKKERFSLILESASTNQTSMYLCASSPPFGVGEETQYFGPGTRLLVL.

This clonotype was seen a handful of times. J is TRBJ2-1 and V is TRBV10-3, with D perhaps TRBD1 or TRBD2 (5 bases each). This CDR3 region has 12 residues. CDR1 is ENHRY and CDR2 is SYGVKD in the germline V gene. V was trimmed by 4 bases and J by 7 bases, leaving 8 bases between them. DNA of the CDR3: TGTGCCATCAGTGCGTGGGGGAATGAGCAGTTCTTC. Translating it yields CAISAWGNEQFF.

The rearrangement uses TRBV12-3 or TRBV12-4 and TRBJ2-7; D is perhaps TRBD2 (5 bases). There are 14 residues in the CDR3. Trimming removed 1 base at V and 5 bases at J, with 12 bases between. In DNA, the CDR3 is TGTGCCAGCAGTTTAGTTTCGGGGTTTAACGAGCAGTACTTC. Amino acid sequence: CASSLVSGFNEQYF.